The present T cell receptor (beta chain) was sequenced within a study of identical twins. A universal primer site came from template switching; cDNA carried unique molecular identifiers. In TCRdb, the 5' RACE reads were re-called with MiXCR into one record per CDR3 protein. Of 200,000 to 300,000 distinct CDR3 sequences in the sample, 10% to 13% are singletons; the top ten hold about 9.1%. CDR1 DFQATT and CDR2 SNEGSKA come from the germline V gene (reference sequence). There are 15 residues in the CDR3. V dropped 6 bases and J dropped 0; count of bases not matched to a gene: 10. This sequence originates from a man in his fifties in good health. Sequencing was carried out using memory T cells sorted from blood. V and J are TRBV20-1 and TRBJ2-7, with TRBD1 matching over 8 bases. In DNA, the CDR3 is TGCAGTGCGCCCGACAGGGGTGGGAGCTCCTACGAGCAGTACTTC. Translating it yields CSAPDRGGSSYEQYF.